These 32 T cell receptor beta chains came from one sample sequenced in a study of blood T cells in healthy people across ages. Primers used in a second PCR of roughly 6 to 11 cycles were a sample-barcoded 5' primer and a J-beta primer mix. One entry per CDR3 protein, called by TCRdb with MiXCR from the 5' RACE reads. The table shows about 1.6 million distinct CDR3 sequences, with around 36% occurring only once. The specimen was blood. The receptors stem from a woman in her thirties in good health.

This chain links TRBV4-2 with TRBJ2-1; D possibly corresponds to TRBD2 (5 bases). The ends were cut back, 10 bases at V and 7 bases at J, with 14 bases in the middle. This CDR3 is 12 amino acids long. CDR1 and CDR2 (germline): LGHNA, YNFKEQ. DNA of the CDR3: TGTGCCACCTCCCCGGGATGGAATGAGCAGTTCTTC. Its protein is CATSPGWNEQFF.

On this clonotype itself: A junction boundary mismatches the germline segment, possibly from a read error. The chain uses TRBV28 and TRBJ2-7; D is ambiguous. The V gene's germline CDR1 is MDHEN and CDR2 SYDVKM. This CDR3 spans 11 amino acids. The CDR3 bases are TGTACCAGCAGTTTCCGCTACGAGCAGTACTTC. Residues: CTSSFRYEQYF.

V usage is TRBV27 and J usage is TRBJ2-3; 11 nucleotides line up with TRBD2. There are 13 residues in the CDR3. The germline gives CDR1 MNHEY, CDR2 SMNVEV (reference sequence). The ends lost 10 bases at V and 6 bases at J; junction bases unmatched: 6. The CDR3 DNA follows: TGTGCCACCCGGACTAGCGGGTTGGATACGCAGTATTTT. As protein: CATRTSGLDTQYF.

Ten or more counts support this clonotype. This rearrangement joins TRBV7-2 to TRBJ2-7, with a weak D call TRBD2 (6 bases). CDR3 length: 13 amino acids. Germline CDR1 SGHTA, CDR2 FQGNSA. The ends were cut back, 3 bases at V and 6 bases at J, with 12 bases in the middle. The CDR3 DNA sequence: TGTGCCAGCAGCTTGGGGAGCGGGCTCGAGCAGTACTTC. Protein sequence: CASSLGSGLEQYF.

This chain links TRBV27 with TRBJ1-5; D is undetermined. This CDR3 region has 13 residues. Germline CDR1 and CDR2: MNHEY and SMNVEV (reference sequence). The V end lost 2 bases, the J end lost 7 bases, and 9 bases lay between the germline ends. DNA for the CDR3: TGTGCCAGCAGTTTAACCTTCCTACAGCCCCAGCATTTT. Its translation: CASSLTFLQPQHF.

A few counts support this clonotype. The V gene is TRBV11-2, the J gene TRBJ2-5; TRBD2 matches 13 bases. The CDR3 covers 17 residues. V dropped 5 bases and J dropped 5; count of bases not matched to a gene: 11. Germline-derived CDR1 and CDR2 are SGHAT and FQNNGV. The CDR3 loop reads CASSPGTSGNLRETQYF. CDR3 sequence (DNA): TGTGCCAGCAGCCCCGGGACTAGCGGGAACCTCCGGGAGACCCAGTACTTC.

This chain links TRBV3-1 with TRBJ2-1; 8 positions agree with TRBD2. After removal of 3 bases from V and 3 bases from J, the junction contained 7 bases not matched to a gene. CDR1 is LGHDT, CDR2 YNNKEL, per germline (reference sequence). The CDR3 totals 16 residues. The CDR3 region is CASSQIGGGFYNEQFF. CDR3 bases: TGTGCCAGCAGCCAGATAGGCGGGGGGTTCTACAATGAGCAGTTCTTC.

V is TRBV6-1 and J is TRBJ2-5; no definite D call. The CDR3 is made up of 14 amino acids. Trimming stripped 1 base from V and 11 bases from J, with 17 bases between. From germline, CDR1 is MNHNS and CDR2 SASEGT. The CDR3 sequence: CASSEGQPRQVQYF. The CDR3 DNA is TGTGCCAGCAGTGAAGGGCAACCCCGGCAGGTGCAGTACTTC.

The chain has TRBV12-3 or TRBV12-4 and TRBJ1-1, with 7 bases matching TRBD1. V was pared by 2 bases and J by 2 bases, with 5 bases of the junction left unmatched. This CDR3 region has 15 residues. In DNA form, the CDR3 reads TGTGCCAGCAGTTTACGCCGGGACAGCAACACTGAAGCTTTCTTT. This gives the protein CASSLRRDSNTEAFF.

The J gene is TRBJ2-3, the V gene TRBV20-1; 8 bases align to TRBD2. The junction had 12 bases not matched to a gene; V was cut back by 7 bases and J by 0 bases. The CDR3 runs 16 residues. Germline V lookup: CDR1 DFQATT, CDR2 SNEGSKA (reference sequence). Written as DNA, the CDR3 is TGCAGTGTCGGGGGCGGGGGGCGACCTAGCACAGATACGCAGTATTTT. Protein product: CSVGGGGRPSTDTQYF.

The V call is TRBV20-1, the J call TRBJ2-7; no clear D gene. The CDR3 covers 17 residues. V dropped 4 bases and J dropped 3 bases, with 25 bases sitting between them. Germline V CDR1 and CDR2: DFQATT, SNEGSKA (reference sequence). The CDR3, as DNA: TGCAGTGCTATAAACCCCGGAGATGGGCCAGTCTACTACGAGCAGTACTTC. This codes for CSAINPGDGPVYYEQYF.

V usage is TRBV7-2 and J usage is TRBJ2-4; D is unclear. CDR1 SGHTA and CDR2 FQGNSA come from the germline V gene. CDR3 length: 16 amino acids. V shed 1 base and J shed 2 bases, with 12 bases lying between them. The CDR3 region has the DNA TGTGCCAGCAGCTTAGAGGGCGGTTCAACCAAAAACATTCAGTACTTC. Protein: CASSLEGGSTKNIQYF.

This clonotype was seen ten or more times. J is TRBJ2-3 and V is TRBV7-2; 10 bases agree with TRBD2. The CDR3 runs to 15 residues. The germline gives CDR1 SGHTA, CDR2 FQGNSA. The V segment lost 3 bases and the J segment 5 bases; nucleotides outside the gene matches: 5. The CDR3, as DNA: TGTGCCAGCAGCTTCCTAGCGGGGGTCATAGATACGCAGTATTTT. Translated, it gives CASSFLAGVIDTQYF.

This clonotype was recorded a few times. The gene calls are TRBV3-1 and TRBJ2-5, with D perhaps matching TRBD2 (6 bases). CDR1 and CDR2 from the germline V gene are LGHDT and YNNKEL (reference sequence). Trimming cost V 1 base and J 5 bases, with 11 bases left between them. The CDR3 has 14 amino acids. The CDR3, as DNA: TGTGCCAGCAGCCAAGGACCCGCGGGGGAGACCCAGTACTTC. This sequence encodes CASSQGPAGETQYF.

The CDR3 coding sequence is TGTGCCAGCAGCTACCTCCGGGACAGCTTGAACACTGAAGCTTTCTTT. This gives the protein CASSYLRDSLNTEAFF. The V call is TRBV5-4, the J call TRBJ1-1; 7 nucleotides match TRBD1. The CDR3 spans 16 residues. V shed 3 bases and J 0 bases; nucleotides not matched to a gene: 8. Germline loops: CDR1 SGHNT, CDR2 YYREEE (reference sequence). Full variable domain (remainder filled in from reference TRBV5-4 and TRBJ1-1): ETGVTQSPTHLIKTRGQQVTLRCSSQSGHNTVSWYQQALGQGPQFIFQYYREEENGRGNFPPRFSGLQFPNYSSELNVNALELDDSALYLCASSYLRDSLNTEAFFGQGTRLTVV.

The chain is built from TRBV7-8 and TRBJ2-4, with D possibly being TRBD1 (5 bases). Trimming left V 2 bases short and J 0 bases short, with 8 bases between. The V gene's germline CDR1 is SGHVS and CDR2 FQNEAQ. The CDR3 is made up of 15 amino acids. CDR3 bases: TGTGCCAGCAGCTTAAGTCAGGGAGCCAAAAACATTCAGTACTTC. Translation: CASSLSQGAKNIQYF.

The chain uses TRBV12-3 or TRBV12-4 and TRBJ1-5, with D hard to call. The CDR3 is 14 amino acids. Trimming left V 3 bases short and J 6 bases short, with 12 bases between. In DNA, the CDR3 is TGTGCCAGCAGTTTGGGAGGGAAAGCTCAGCCCCAGCATTTT. Its translation: CASSLGGKAQPQHF.

The J gene is TRBJ2-3, the V gene TRBV3-1; D call uncertain. Trimming left V 0 bases short and J 3 bases short, with 10 bases between. The CDR3 has 15 amino acids. The germline V gene has CDR1 LGHDT and CDR2 YNNKEL (reference sequence). CDR3 protein: CASSQETIRTDTQYF. In DNA, the CDR3 is TGTGCCAGCAGCCAAGAAACTATTCGGACAGATACGCAGTATTTT.

The rearrangement joins TRBV5-1 to TRBJ2-7; 13 bases fit TRBD2. The CDR3 totals 17 residues. The V gene's germline CDR1 is SGHRS and CDR2 YFSETQ. The ends lost 2 bases at V and 0 bases at J; junction bases unmatched: 5. This chain's CDR3 is CASSFWGLAGSSYEQYF. In DNA, the CDR3 is TGCGCCAGCAGCTTTTGGGGACTAGCGGGGAGCTCCTACGAGCAGTACTTC. Based on the CDR3 plus reference TRBV5-1 and TRBJ2-7, the full variable domain is KAGVTQTPRYLIKTRGQQVTLSCSPISGHRSVSWYQQTPGQGLQFLFEYFSETQRNKGNFPGRFSGRQFSNSRSEMNVSTLELGDSALYLCASSFWGLAGSSYEQYFGPGTRLTVT.

This clonotype was counted between two and nine times. The chain combines TRBV28 with TRBJ2-5; 13 bases are a match to TRBD2. Germline CDR1 is MDHEN and CDR2 is SYDVKM. The junction had 13 bases not matched to a gene; V was cut back by 6 bases and J by 0 bases. This CDR3 contains 19 residues. The CDR3 DNA reads as TGTGCCAGCAGCCGAAAAGACGAGACTAGCGGGGGGTACCAAGAGACCCAGTACTTC. This encodes CASSRKDETSGGYQETQYF. Together with reference TRBV28 and TRBJ2-5, the CDR3 gives the full variable domain: DVKVTQSSRYLVKRTGEKVFLECVQDMDHENMFWYRQDPGLGLRLIYFSYDVKMKEKGDIPEGYSVSREKKERFSLILESASTNQTSMYLCASSRKDETSGGYQETQYFGPGTRLLVL.

This chain uses TRBV28 with TRBJ2-1; D gene ambiguous. The germline V gene has CDR1 MDHEN and CDR2 SYDVKM. This CDR3 has 13 residues. Trimming left V 5 bases short and J 7 bases short, with 12 bases between. CDR3 amino acids: CASSPTTLNEQFF. The CDR3 DNA is TGTGCCAGCAGTCCAACGACTCTGAATGAGCAGTTCTTC. The full variable domain, its missing parts supplied by reference TRBV28 and TRBJ2-1, is DVKVTQSSRYLVKRTGEKVFLECVQDMDHENMFWYRQDPGLGLRLIYFSYDVKMKEKGDIPEGYSVSREKKERFSLILESASTNQTSMYLCASSPTTLNEQFFGPGTRLTVL.

The sample holds a few counts of this clonotype. This CDR3 reads CASSLAQGFGTGELFF. The DNA for the CDR3 is TGTGCCAGCAGTTTAGCCCAGGGTTTTGGCACCGGGGAGCTGTTTTTT. The J gene is TRBJ2-2, the V gene TRBV12-3 or TRBV12-4, with D perhaps matching TRBD1 (5 bases). V shed 0 bases and J shed 4 bases, with 12 bases lying between them. This CDR3 region has 16 residues.

This clonotype was seen repeatedly, ten times or more. The CDR3 nucleotides read TGCAGCGCGAGGGCCTACAATGAGCAGTTCTTC. Translating gives CSARAYNEQFF. The V gene is TRBV20-1, the J gene TRBJ2-1, with a weak D call TRBD2 (5 bases). The CDR3 totals 11 residues. Germline assignment: CDR1 DFQATT and CDR2 SNEGSKA (reference sequence).

This chain connects TRBV6-5 to TRBJ2-1; TRBD2 aligns across 9 bases. Trimming at V came to 6 bases and at J to 6 bases, leaving 9 bases not matched to a gene. Germline V gene data show CDR1 as MNHEY and CDR2 as SVGAGI. The CDR3 has 15 amino acids. The CDR3 bases are TGTGCCAGCAGGGAGACGCGGGAGGGCCTCAATGAGCAGTTCTTC. Its protein is CASRETREGLNEQFF.

The chain employs TRBV28 and TRBJ2-1, with a weak D call TRBD2 (5 bases). The CDR3 is 11 amino acids. The V end lost 6 bases, the J end lost 9 bases, and 9 bases lay between the germline ends. Germline-derived CDR1 and CDR2 are MDHEN and SYDVKM. The CDR3: CASRLDGEQFF. As DNA, the CDR3 is TGTGCCAGCAGACTAGACGGTGAGCAGTTCTTC.

There are a few counts of this clonotype. The chain couples TRBV4-1 to TRBJ2-3; no definite D call. The CDR3 has 15 residues. The V gene's germline CDR1 is MGHRA and CDR2 YSYEKL. Trimming removed 0 bases from V and 6 bases from J, with 13 bases in between. CDR3 DNA sequence: TGCGCCAGCAGCCAAGATCGCCCAAACCCGGATACGCAGTATTTT. As protein: CASSQDRPNPDTQYF.

In its sample, this clonotype was seen a few times. CDR3 nucleotides: TGTGCCAGCAGGGGTACAGGGTCCACTGAGCAGTTCTTC. Amino acid sequence: CASRGTGSTEQFF. J is TRBJ2-1 and V is TRBV28, with a possible D match to TRBD1 (6 bases). The CDR3 covers 13 residues. The V end lost 6 bases, the J end lost 9 bases, and 15 bases lay between the germline ends. The V gene's germline CDR1 is MDHEN and CDR2 SYDVKM.

J is TRBJ2-3 and V is TRBV20-1, with unresolved D. Germline lookup yields CDR1 DFQATT and CDR2 SNEGSKA (reference sequence). The CDR3 is 12 amino acids. The CDR3 DNA is TGCAGGGCGGAACCTCACACAGATACGCAGTATTTT. It codes for CRAEPHTDTQYF.

The chain couples TRBV7-2 to TRBJ2-2, with a weak D call TRBD1 (6 bases). The CDR3 is 15 residues long. The germline CDR1 and CDR2 sequences are SGHTA and FQGNSA. Trimming shortened V by 2 bases and J by 6 bases, and 13 bases separated the two germline ends. The CDR3 protein is CASSLHRAKPGELFF. The DNA for the CDR3 is TGTGCCAGCAGCTTACACAGGGCGAAACCCGGGGAGCTGTTTTTT.

This chain uses TRBV9 with TRBJ2-5; tentatively, D is TRBD2 (6 bases). CDR1 is SGDLS and CDR2 is YYNGEE in the germline V gene. Trimming cost V 4 bases and J 6 bases, with 19 bases left between them. This CDR3 has 15 residues. The CDR3 is CASSLEGGPPKTQYF. As DNA, the CDR3 is TGTGCCAGCAGCCTGGAGGGCGGACCCCCTAAGACCCAGTACTTC.

This clonotype was found a few times. The chain carries TRBV5-1 and TRBJ2-7, with D maybe TRBD1 (6 bases). This CDR3 is 15 amino acids long. The ends were cut back, 0 bases at V and 4 bases at J, with 14 bases in the middle. In germline, CDR1 is SGHRS, CDR2 YFSETQ. CDR3 sequence reads: CASSLDRSGEYEQYF. The CDR3 nucleotides are TGCGCCAGCAGCTTGGACCGCTCAGGGGAGTACGAGCAGTACTTC.

The V call is TRBV4-2, the J call TRBJ2-7; D could derive from TRBD1 or TRBD2 (5 bases each). Trimming took off 4 bases at V and 2 bases at J, with 15 bases between the two ends. Germline lookup yields CDR1 LGHNA and CDR2 YNFKEQ. The CDR3 covers 15 residues. The CDR3 is CASSLGTVGAYEQYF. The CDR3 coding sequence is TGTGCCAGCAGCCTGGGGACCGTCGGGGCCTACGAGCAGTACTTC.